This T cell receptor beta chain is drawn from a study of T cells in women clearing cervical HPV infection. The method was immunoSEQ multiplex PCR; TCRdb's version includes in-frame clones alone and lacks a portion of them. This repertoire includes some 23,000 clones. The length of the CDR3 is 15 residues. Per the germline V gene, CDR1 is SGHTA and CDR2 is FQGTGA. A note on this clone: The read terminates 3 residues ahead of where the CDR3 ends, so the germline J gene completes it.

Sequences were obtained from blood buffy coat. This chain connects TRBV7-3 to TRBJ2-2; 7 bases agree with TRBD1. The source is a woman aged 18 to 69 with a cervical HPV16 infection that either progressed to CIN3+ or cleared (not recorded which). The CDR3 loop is CASSLQGGHNEKLFF. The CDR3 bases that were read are TGTGCCAGCAGCTTACAAGGGGGCCATAATGAAAAG.